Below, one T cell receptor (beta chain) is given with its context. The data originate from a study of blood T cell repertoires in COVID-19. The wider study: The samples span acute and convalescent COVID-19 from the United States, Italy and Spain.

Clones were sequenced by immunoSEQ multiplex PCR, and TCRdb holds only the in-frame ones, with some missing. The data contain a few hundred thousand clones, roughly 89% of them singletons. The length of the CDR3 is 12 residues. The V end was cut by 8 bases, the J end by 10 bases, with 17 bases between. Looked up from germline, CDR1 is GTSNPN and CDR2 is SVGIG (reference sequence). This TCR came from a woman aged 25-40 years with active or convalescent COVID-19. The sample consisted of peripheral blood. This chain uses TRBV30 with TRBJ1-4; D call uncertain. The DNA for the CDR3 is TGTGCCCAGGACCGAGCGGTAGGAAAACTGTTTTTT. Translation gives CAQDRAVGKLFF.